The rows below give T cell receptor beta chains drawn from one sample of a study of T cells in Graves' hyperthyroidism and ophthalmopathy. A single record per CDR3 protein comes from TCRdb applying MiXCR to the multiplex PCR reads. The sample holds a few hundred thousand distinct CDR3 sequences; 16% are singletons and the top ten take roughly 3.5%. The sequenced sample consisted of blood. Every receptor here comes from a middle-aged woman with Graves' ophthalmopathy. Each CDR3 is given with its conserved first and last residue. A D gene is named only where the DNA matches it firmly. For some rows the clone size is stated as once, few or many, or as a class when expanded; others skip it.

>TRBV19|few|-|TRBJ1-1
CASSIGGAGRRNTEAFF
TGTGCCAGTAGTATCGGCGGAGCAGGGAGACGGAACACTGAAGCTTTCTTT
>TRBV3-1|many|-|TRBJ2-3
CASSHTSGTDTQYF
TGTGCCAGCAGCCATACCTCCGGCACAGATACGCAGTATTTT
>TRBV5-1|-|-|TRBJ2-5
CASYLNQGYQETQYF
TGCGCCAGCTACCTAAACCAGGGGTACCAAGAGACCCAGTACTTC
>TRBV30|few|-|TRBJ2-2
CAWSPLLVNTGELFF
TGTGCCTGGAGTCCCCTCCTCGTGAACACCGGGGAGCTGTTTTTT
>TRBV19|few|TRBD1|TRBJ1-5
CASTTGKNSNQPQHF
TGTGCCAGCACGACAGGGAAGAATAGCAATCAGCCCCAGCATTTT
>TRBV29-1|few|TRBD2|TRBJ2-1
CSVVGTSPTYNEQFF
TGCAGCGTTGTCGGGACTAGCCCTACCTACAATGAGCAGTTCTTC
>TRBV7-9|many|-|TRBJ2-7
CASSRAHEQYF
TGTGCCAGCAGTCGAGCCCACGAGCAGTACTTC
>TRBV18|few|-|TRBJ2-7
CASSLVRGESYEQYF
TGTGCCAGCTCACTCGTCAGGGGAGAGTCCTACGAGCAGTACTTC
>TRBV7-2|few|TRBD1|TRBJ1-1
CASSLVPLTGGTEAFF
TGTGCCAGCAGCTTAGTCCCTCTCACAGGGGGGACTGAAGCTTTCTTT
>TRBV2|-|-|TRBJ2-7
CASTSVFYEQYF
TGTGCCAGCACTTCGGTATTCTACGAGCAGTACTTC
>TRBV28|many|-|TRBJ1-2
CASSKIGRAYGYTF
TGTGCCAGCAGCAAAATCGGACGGGCCTATGGCTACACCTTC
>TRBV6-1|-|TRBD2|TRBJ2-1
CATSSGGGNEQFF
TGTGCCACCTCTAGCGGGGGGGGCAATGAGCAGTTCTTC
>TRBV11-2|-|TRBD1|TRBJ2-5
CASSESKPGTEETQYF
TGTGCCAGCAGTGAATCCAAACCTGGGACAGAAGAGACCCAGTACTTC
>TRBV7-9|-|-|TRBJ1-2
CASSLGLGGYTF
TGTGCCAGCAGCTTAGGCCTGGGGGGCTACACCTTC
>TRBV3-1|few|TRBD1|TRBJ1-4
CASSPQGASNEKLFF
TGTGCCAGCAGTCCCCAGGGGGCCTCTAATGAAAAACTGTTTTTT
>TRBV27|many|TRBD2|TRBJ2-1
CASREGLTYNEQFF
TGTGCCAGTAGGGAGGGACTTACCTACAATGAGCAGTTCTTC
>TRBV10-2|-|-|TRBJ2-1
CASRGVQPYNEQFF
TGCGCCAGCAGGGGGGTCCAGCCCTACAATGAGCAGTTCTTC